These 9 T cell receptor beta chains came from one sample sequenced in a study of blood T cell repertoires in COVID-19. Repertoires were generated with immunoSEQ multiplex PCR, while TCRdb's copy carries only in-frame clones and drops some. The repertoire holds under 95,000 clones, over 75% seen once, with around a tenth in the top ten. Specimen: peripheral blood. Every receptor here comes from a middle-aged man with COVID-19, enrolled during active disease.

This chain connects TRBV27 to TRBJ1-4; perhaps TRBD1 as D (5 bases). CDR1 MNHEY and CDR2 SMNVEV come from the germline V gene (reference sequence). The length of the CDR3 is 17 residues. Deletions cut 1 base from V and 7 bases from J, with 19 bases between. This CDR3 reads CASSLYRDGGRTEKLFF. CDR3 DNA sequence: TGTGCCAGCAGTTTATATAGGGACGGGGGGAGGACTGAAAAACTGTTTTTT.

The gene calls are TRBV7-9 and TRBJ2-3; TRBD2 might be the D (5 bases). The V end was cut by 1 base, the J end by 0 bases, with 11 bases between. CDR3 length equals 16 residues. Germline V gene sequence: CDR1 SEHNR, CDR2 FQNEAQ (reference sequence). CDR3 loop: CASSLEQRLSTDTQYF. Written as DNA, the CDR3 is TGTGCCAGCAGCTTAGAGCAGCGGCTTAGCACAGATACGCAGTATTTT.

The V and J genes are TRBV7-9 and TRBJ1-5; D possibly corresponds to TRBD1 (6 bases). The CDR3 extends over 14 amino acids. Germline V gene data show CDR1 as SEHNR and CDR2 as FQNEAQ (reference sequence). Trimming took off 1 base at V and 6 bases at J, with 10 bases between the two ends. In DNA form, the CDR3 reads TGTGCCAGCAGCTTAGGGCAGGGGAGTCAGCCCCAGCATTTT. It is translated as CASSLGQGSQPQHF.

The chain uses TRBV5-4 and TRBJ1-2; no clear D. The V end was cut by 2 bases, the J end by 4 bases, with 15 bases between. The CDR3 spans 15 residues. Germline V gene lookup returns CDR1 SGHNT and CDR2 YYREEE (reference sequence). The CDR3 is CASSLPSGESYGYTF. The DNA for the CDR3 is TGTGCCAGCAGCTTACCATCGGGAGAGAGCTATGGCTACACCTTC.

The V and J genes are TRBV12-3 or TRBV12-4 and TRBJ2-1, with 7 bases identical to TRBD1. J lost 6 bases, V lost 4 bases, and 0 bases had no gene match. This CDR3 has 12 amino acids. The CDR3 nucleotides are TGTGCCAGCAGTTGGACAGGCAATGAGCAGTTCTTC. It translates to CASSWTGNEQFF.

The V call is TRBV9, the J call TRBJ2-2, with TRBD2 matching 7 bases. CDR3 length: 17 amino acids. Germline-derived CDR1 and CDR2 are SGDLS and YYNGEE. J gave up 0 bases and V 0 bases, and 5 bases lay outside the gene matches. CDR3 sequence reads: CASSVAGGRANTGELFF. CDR3 nucleotide sequence: TGTGCCAGCAGCGTAGCTGGGGGGAGGGCGAACACCGGGGAGCTGTTTTTT.

This CDR3 reads CASSNPGQLNVLTF. The CDR3, as DNA: TGTGCCAGCAGCAATCCGGGACAGTTAAACGTCCTGACTTTC. The chain recombines TRBV28 with TRBJ2-6, with 7 bases that match TRBD1. Germline CDR1 and CDR2: MDHEN and SYDVKM. V lost 6 bases to trimming and J lost 10 bases; unmatched junction nucleotides: 9. The CDR3 runs 14 residues. Drawing the rest from reference TRBV28 and TRBJ2-6, the complete variable domain is DVKVTQSSRYLVKRTGEKVFLECVQDMDHENMFWYRQDPGLGLRLIYFSYDVKMKEKGDIPEGYSVSREKKERFSLILESASTNQTSMYLCASSNPGQLNVLTFGAGSRLTVL.

V usage is TRBV19 and J usage is TRBJ1-6; D unresolved. CDR1 is LNHDA, CDR2 SQIVND, per germline (reference sequence). There are 15 residues in the CDR3. The germline V and J ends were trimmed by 7 bases and 7 bases, with 17 bases remaining between them. Here the CDR3 DNA reads TGTGCCAGTACCAGGACTCCCCCTGGGAATTCACCCCTCCACTTT. Amino acids: CASTRTPPGNSPLHF.

The chain carries TRBV7-2 and TRBJ1-6; 11 bases match TRBD1. The CDR3 extends over 16 amino acids. The germline V gene has CDR1 SGHTA and CDR2 FQGNSA. V was clipped by 3 bases and J by 9 bases; unmatched bases: 7. CDR3 region: CASSFRTGGDGSPLHF. CDR3 nucleotide sequence: TGTGCCAGCAGCTTTAGGACAGGGGGCGATGGTTCACCCCTCCACTTT.